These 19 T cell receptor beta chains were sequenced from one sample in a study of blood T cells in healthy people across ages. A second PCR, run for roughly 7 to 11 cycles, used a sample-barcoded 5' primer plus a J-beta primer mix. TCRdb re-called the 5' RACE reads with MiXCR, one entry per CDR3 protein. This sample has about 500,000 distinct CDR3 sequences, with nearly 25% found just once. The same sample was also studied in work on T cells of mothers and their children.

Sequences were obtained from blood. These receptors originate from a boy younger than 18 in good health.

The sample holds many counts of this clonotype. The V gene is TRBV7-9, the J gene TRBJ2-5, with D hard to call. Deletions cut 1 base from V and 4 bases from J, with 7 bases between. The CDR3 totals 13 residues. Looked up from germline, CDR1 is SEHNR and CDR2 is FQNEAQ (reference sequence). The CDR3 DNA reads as TGTGCCAGCAGCTTAGATCCGGGAGAGACCCAGTACTTC. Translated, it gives CASSLDPGETQYF.

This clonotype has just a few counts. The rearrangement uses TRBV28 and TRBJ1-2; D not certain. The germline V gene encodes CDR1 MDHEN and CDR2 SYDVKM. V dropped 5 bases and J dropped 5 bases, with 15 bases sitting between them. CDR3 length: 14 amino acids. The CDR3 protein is CASSSPGQEYGYTF. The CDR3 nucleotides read TGTGCCAGCAGTAGCCCTGGGCAGGAGTATGGCTACACCTTC.

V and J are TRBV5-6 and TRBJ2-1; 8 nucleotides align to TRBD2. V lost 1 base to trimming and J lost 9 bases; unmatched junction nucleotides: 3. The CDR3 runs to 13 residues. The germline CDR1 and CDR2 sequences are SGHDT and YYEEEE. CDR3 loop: CASSLLSGTEQFF. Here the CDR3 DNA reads TGTGCCAGCAGCTTGCTTAGCGGGACTGAGCAGTTCTTC.

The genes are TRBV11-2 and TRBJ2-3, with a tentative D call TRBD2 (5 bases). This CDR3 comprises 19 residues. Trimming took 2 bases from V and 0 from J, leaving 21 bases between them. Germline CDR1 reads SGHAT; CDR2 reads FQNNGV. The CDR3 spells CASSLSAPLLGRSTDTQYF. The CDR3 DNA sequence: TGTGCCAGCAGCTTAAGCGCCCCTCTCCTAGGGAGAAGCACAGATACGCAGTATTTT. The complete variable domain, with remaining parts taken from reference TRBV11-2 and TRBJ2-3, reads EAGVAQSPRYKIIEKRQSVAFWCNPISGHATLYWYQQILGQGPKLLIQFQNNGVVDDSQLPKDRFSAERLKGVDSTLKIQPAKLEDSAVYLCASSLSAPLLGRSTDTQYFGPGTRLTVL.

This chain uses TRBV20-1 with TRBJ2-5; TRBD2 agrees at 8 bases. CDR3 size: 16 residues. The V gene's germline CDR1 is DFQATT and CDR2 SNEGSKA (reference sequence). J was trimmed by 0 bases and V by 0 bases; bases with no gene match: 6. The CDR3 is CSARDSSGGYQETQYF. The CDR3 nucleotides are TGCAGTGCTAGAGATTCGAGCGGGGGATACCAAGAGACCCAGTACTTC.

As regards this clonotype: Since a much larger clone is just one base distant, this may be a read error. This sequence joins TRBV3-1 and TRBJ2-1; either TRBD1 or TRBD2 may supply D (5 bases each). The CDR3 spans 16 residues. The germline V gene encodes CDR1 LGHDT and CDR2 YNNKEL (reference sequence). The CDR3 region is CASSQATGTGNNAQFF. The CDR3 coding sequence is TGTGCCAGCAGCCAAGCGACGGGGACGGGTAACAATGCGCAGTTCTTC.

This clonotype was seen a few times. CDR3 loop: CAISEPITGHGETQYF. CDR3 in DNA: TGTGCCATCAGTGAGCCCATCACGGGACATGGAGAGACCCAGTACTTC. The chain uses TRBV10-3 and TRBJ2-5; possible D gene TRBD1, 6 bases. CDR3 length: 16 amino acids. CDR1 ENHRY and CDR2 SYGVKD come from the germline V gene. V was trimmed by 2 bases and J by 4 bases, leaving 17 bases between them.

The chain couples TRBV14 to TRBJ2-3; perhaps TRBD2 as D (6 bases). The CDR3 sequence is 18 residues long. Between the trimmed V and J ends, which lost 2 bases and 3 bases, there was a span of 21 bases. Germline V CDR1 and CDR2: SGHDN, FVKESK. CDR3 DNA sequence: TGTGCCAGCAGCCAAAATAGATTAACGGGAGTTACGACAGATACGCAGTATTTT. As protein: CASSQNRLTGVTTDTQYF. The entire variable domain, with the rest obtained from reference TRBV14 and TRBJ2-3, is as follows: EAGVTQFPSHSVIEKGQTVTLRCDPISGHDNLYWYRRVMGKEIKFLLHFVKESKQDESGMPNNRFLAERTGGTYSTLKVQPAELEDSGVYFCASSQNRLTGVTTDTQYFGPGTRLTVL.

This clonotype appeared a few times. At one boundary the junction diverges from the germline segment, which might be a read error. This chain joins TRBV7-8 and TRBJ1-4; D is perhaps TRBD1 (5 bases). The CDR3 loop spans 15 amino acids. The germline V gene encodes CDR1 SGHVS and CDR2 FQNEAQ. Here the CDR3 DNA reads TGTGCCAGCAGCTCTTGGGGGGACCATAATGAAAAACCGTTTTTT. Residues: CASSSWGDHNEKPFF.

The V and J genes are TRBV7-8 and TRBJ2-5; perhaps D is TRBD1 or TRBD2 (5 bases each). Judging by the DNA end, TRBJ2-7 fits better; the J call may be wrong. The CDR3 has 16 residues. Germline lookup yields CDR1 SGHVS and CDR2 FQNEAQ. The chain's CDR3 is CASSLGTSIRSYEQYF. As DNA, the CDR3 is TGTGCCAGCAGCCTTGGGACGTCCATTCGCTCCTACGAGCAGTACTTC.

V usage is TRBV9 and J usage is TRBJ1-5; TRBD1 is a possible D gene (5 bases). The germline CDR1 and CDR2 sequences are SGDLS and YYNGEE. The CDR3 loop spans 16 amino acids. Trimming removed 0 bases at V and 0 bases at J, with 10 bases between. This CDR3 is CASSVGPGDSNQPQHF. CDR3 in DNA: TGTGCCAGCAGCGTAGGCCCGGGGGATAGCAATCAGCCCCAGCATTTT.

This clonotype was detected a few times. In DNA, the CDR3 is TGTGCCAGCGCATCCGGGGCTGGAAACACCATATATTTT. This translates into CASASGAGNTIYF. The rearrangement uses TRBV7-9 and TRBJ1-3; D uncertain. V was pared by 8 bases and J by 2 bases, with 10 bases between. Germline CDR1 and CDR2: SEHNR and FQNEAQ (reference sequence). This CDR3 contains 13 residues.

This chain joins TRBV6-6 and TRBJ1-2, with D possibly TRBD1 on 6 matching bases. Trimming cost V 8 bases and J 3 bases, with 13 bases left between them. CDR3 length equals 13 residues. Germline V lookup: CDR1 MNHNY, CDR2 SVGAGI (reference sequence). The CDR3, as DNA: TGTGCCAGCTTCCGGGGGCAAGACTATGGCTACACCTTC. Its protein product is CASFRGQDYGYTF.

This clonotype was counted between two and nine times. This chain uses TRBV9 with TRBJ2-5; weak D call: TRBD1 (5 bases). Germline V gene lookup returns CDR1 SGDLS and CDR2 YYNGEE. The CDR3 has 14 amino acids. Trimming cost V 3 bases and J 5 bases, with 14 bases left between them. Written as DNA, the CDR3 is TGTGCCAGCAGCGATGGGGCCCGGCAGGAGACCCAGTACTTC. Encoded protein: CASSDGARQETQYF.

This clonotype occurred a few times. The DNA of the CDR3 is TGTGCCAGCAGTTACTCGACAGGGATGGACTACGAGCAGTACTTC. Amino acid sequence: CASSYSTGMDYEQYF. The chain uses TRBV6-2 or TRBV6-3 and TRBJ2-7; 7 nucleotides match TRBD1. J was trimmed by 3 bases and V by 0 bases; bases with no gene match: 5. Germline CDR1 MNHEY, CDR2 SVGEGT. This CDR3 contains 15 residues.

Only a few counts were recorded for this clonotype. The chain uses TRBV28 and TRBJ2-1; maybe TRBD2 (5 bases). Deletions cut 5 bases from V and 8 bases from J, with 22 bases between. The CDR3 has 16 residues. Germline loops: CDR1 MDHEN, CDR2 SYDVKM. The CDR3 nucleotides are TGTGCCAGCAGTCCGCGAGAGGGAAACAGACGCGATGAGCAGTTCTTC. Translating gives CASSPREGNRRDEQFF.

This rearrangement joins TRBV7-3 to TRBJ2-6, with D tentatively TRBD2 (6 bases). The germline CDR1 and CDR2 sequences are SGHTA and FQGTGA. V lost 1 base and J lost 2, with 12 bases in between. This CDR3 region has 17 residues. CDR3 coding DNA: TGTGCCAGCAGCTTAAATAGCGGAAGGGCTGGGGCCAACGTCCTGACTTTC. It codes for CASSLNSGRAGANVLTF.

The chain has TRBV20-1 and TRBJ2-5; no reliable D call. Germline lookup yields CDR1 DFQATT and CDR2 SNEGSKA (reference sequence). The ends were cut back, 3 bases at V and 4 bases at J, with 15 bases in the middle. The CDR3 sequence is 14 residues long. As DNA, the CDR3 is TGCAGTGCTAGCCGGAAGGGCCCGGGAGAGACCCAGTACTTC. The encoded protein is CSASRKGPGETQYF.

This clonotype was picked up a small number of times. CDR3 nucleotides: TGTGCCACCAGTGATTCCGGCTACAATGAGCAGTTCTTC. Its translation: CATSDSGYNEQFF. The gene calls are TRBV24-1 and TRBJ2-1; no firm D call. Germline CDR1 KGHDR, CDR2 SFDVKD. V shed 2 bases and J shed 3 bases, with 4 bases lying between them. This CDR3 comprises 13 residues.